A selection of T cell receptor beta chains follows, all from one sample in a study of CD8 T cells in Susac syndrome. Using its own MiXCR run on the immunoSEQ multiplex PCR reads, TCRdb lists one record per CDR3 protein. The sample shows 130,000 to 150,000 distinct CDR3 sequences, 94% of them seen only once. Sequencing input: CD8+ T cells from PBMCs. These receptors all stem from a human donor in good health. Both conserved end residues are part of each CDR3. A D gene is named only where the DNA matches it firmly.

V gene,D gene,J gene,CDR3 protein
TRBV7-9,TRBD2,TRBJ2-1,CASSQGLANLYNEQFF
TRBV3-1,.,TRBJ2-7,CASQGPYEQYF
TRBV6-4,TRBD1,TRBJ2-1,CASSEAGTGYNEQFF
TRBV11-1,.,TRBJ2-1,CASSLDVAGSYNEQFF
TRBV7-9,.,TRBJ1-3,CASSPTGGGNTIYF
TRBV9,.,TRBJ1-5,CASNPGVSNQPQHF
TRBV29-1,.,TRBJ2-3,CSVPGPLTDTQYF
TRBV7-2,.,TRBJ2-5,CASSPGVQGMETQYF
TRBV7-2,.,TRBJ2-3,CASSRDSTDTQYF
TRBV28,.,TRBJ2-3,CASSFVWDTQYF
TRBV3-1,TRBD2,TRBJ2-1,CASTPTSGFSYNEQFF
TRBV5-1,.,TRBJ2-1,CASSLETGAYNEQFF
TRBV6-2/TRBV6-3,TRBD2,TRBJ2-7,CASSYSRTSGPYEQYF
TRBV7-9,.,TRBJ2-7,CASSPRSTYEQYF
TRBV6-6,.,TRBJ2-7,CATRLTYEQYF
TRBV7-2,.,TRBJ2-1,CASSPSYNEQFF
TRBV29-1,TRBD2,TRBJ2-7,CSGGRSGYEQYF
TRBV15,.,TRBJ2-1,CATSRGLTIQEQFF
TRBV20-1,TRBD2,TRBJ2-1,CSAPTGLADYNEQFF
TRBV11-2,.,TRBJ1-5,CASSQDENQPQHF
TRBV14,TRBD2,TRBJ2-7,CASSPGLAASAYEQYF
TRBV9,.,TRBJ1-1,CASSVVGSSTLAEAFF
TRBV9,.,TRBJ2-7,CASSVGGREQYF
TRBV3-1,.,TRBJ2-2,CASSHSGYTGELFF
TRBV6-2/TRBV6-3,.,TRBJ2-1,CASSYSIDEQFF
TRBV29-1,.,TRBJ1-1,CSAVDTEAFF
TRBV2,.,TRBJ2-1,CASSVGTVYNEQFF
TRBV14,TRBD2,TRBJ2-1,CASSRGLAGSYNEQFF
TRBV6-2/TRBV6-3,.,TRBJ2-1,CASSGSHNEQFF
TRBV19,.,TRBJ2-7,CASSMVGGLSSYEQYF
TRBV9,.,TRBJ2-7,CASSVDGSYEQYF
TRBV20-1,TRBD2,TRBJ2-7,CSAREDSGILEQYF
TRBV12-5,.,TRBJ1-5,CASQGLGNQPQHF
TRBV27,.,TRBJ2-1,CASSPWGTHEQFF
TRBV4-2,TRBD2,TRBJ2-1,CASSPVSGRDEQFF
TRBV4-2,TRBD2,TRBJ2-3,CASSHPTSGRSTDTQYF